This record looks at one TCR beta chain sequence and its context. In the study's own analysis: Reference gene primers were amplified, and this amplification served to estimate nucleated cell counts. Assay used: immunoSEQ multiplex PCR; TCRdb lists only in-frame clones, some missing. Clone size and the V and J calls come from that table; the DNA yielded D and trimming. The sample has about 49,000 clones, around four fifths seen once. CDR3 size: 15 residues. CDR1 is GTSNPN and CDR2 is SVGIG in the germline V gene (reference sequence). The V end lost 0 bases, the J end lost 2 bases, and 11 bases lay between the germline ends. This sample was taken from a study of blood T cell repertoires in COVID-19. As for the study in general: The United States, Italy and Spain provided the acute and convalescent COVID-19 samples. Sample material is recorded as cDNA or gDNA derived from T cells, B-cell-depleted T cells, or PBMCs.

Sequenced input: peripheral blood. The chain has TRBV30 and TRBJ1-5; D unclear. The clonotype was recovered from a woman in her sixties or seventies with acute or convalescent COVID-19. The CDR3 loop reads CAWSVLSSGNQPQHF. The CDR3 DNA is TGTGCCTGGAGTGTACTTTCTTCTGGCAATCAGCCCCAGCATTTT.